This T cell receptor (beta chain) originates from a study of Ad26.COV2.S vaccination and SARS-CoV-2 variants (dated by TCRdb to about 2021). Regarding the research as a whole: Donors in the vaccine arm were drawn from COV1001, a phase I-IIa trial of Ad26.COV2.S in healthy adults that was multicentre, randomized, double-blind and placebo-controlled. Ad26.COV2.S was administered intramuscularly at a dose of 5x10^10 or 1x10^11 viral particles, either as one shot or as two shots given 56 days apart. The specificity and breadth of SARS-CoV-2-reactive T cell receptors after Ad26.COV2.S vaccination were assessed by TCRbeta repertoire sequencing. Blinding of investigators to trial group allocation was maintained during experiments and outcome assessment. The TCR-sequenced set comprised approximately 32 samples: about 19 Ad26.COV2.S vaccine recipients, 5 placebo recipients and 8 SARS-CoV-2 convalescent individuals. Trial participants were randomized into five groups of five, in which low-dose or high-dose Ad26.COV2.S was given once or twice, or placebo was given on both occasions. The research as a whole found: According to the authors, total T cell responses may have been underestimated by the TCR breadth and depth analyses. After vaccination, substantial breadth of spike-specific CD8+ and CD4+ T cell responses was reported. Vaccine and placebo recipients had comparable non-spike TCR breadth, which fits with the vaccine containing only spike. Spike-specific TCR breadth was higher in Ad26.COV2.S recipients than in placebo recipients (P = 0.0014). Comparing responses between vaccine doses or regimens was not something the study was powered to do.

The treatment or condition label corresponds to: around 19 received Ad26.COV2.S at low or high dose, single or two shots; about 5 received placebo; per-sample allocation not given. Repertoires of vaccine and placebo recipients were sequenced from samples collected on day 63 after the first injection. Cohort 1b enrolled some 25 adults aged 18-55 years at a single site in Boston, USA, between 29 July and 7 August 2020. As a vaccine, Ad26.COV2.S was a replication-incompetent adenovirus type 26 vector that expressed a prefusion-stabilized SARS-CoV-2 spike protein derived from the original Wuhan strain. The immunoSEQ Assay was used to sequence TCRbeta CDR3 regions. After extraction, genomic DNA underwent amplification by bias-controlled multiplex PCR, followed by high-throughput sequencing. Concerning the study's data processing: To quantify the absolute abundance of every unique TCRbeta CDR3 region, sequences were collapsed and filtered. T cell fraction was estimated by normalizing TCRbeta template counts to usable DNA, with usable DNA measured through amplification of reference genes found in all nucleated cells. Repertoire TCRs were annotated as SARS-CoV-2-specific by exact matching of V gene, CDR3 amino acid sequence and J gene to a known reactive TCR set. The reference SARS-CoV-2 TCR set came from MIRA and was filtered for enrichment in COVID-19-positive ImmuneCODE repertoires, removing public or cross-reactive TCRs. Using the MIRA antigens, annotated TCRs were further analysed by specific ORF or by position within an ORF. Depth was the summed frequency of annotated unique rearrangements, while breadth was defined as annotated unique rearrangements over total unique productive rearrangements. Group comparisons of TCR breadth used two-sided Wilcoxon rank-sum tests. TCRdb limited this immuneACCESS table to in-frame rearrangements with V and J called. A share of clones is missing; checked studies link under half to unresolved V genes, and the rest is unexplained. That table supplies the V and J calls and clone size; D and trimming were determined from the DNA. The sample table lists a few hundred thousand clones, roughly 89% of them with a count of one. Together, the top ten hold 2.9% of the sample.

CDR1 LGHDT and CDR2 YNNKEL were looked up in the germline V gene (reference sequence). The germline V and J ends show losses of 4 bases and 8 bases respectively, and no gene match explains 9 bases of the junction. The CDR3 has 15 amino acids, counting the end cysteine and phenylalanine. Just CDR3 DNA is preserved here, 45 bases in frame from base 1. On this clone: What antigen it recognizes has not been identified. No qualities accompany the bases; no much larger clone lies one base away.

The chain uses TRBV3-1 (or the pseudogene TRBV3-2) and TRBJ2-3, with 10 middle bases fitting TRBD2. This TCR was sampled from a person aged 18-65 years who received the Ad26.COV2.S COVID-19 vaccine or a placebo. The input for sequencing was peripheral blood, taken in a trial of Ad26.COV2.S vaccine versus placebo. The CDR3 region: CASSLSLAGEGTQYF. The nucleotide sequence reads TGTGCCAGCAGCCTCTCTCTAGCGGGAGAGGGTACGCAGTATTTT.